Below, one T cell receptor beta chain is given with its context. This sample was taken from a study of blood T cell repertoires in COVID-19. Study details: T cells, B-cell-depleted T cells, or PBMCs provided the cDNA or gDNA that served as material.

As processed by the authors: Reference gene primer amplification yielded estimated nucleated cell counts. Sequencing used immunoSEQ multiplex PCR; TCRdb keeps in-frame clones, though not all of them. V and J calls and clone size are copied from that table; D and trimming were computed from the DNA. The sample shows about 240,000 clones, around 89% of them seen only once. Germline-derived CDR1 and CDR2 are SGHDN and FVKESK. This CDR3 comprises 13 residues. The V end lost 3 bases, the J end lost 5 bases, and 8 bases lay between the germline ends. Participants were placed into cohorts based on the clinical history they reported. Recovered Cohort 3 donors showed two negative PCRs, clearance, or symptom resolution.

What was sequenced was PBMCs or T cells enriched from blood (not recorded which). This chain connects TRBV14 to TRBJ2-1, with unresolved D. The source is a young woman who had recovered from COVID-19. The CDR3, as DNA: TGTGCCAGCAGCCACTCCTACCACAATGAGCAGTTCTTC. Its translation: CASSHSYHNEQFF.